Below, 11 T cell receptor beta chains from the same sample are listed, as sequenced in a study of blood T cell repertoires in COVID-19. The assay was immunoSEQ multiplex PCR, and TCRdb's table has in-frame clones only and misses some. This sample carries fewer than 300,000 clones, approximately 83% of them seen once, and the ten largest clones take 4.3%. The sample consisted of PBMCs or T cells enriched from blood (not recorded which). Receptors were obtained from a woman aged 25 to 45 who had recovered from COVID-19.

The genes are TRBV13 and TRBJ1-6; D might be TRBD1 (6 bases). The CDR3 totals 16 residues. Germline CDR1 PRHDT, CDR2 FYEKMQ (reference sequence). The ends were cut back, 1 base at V and 6 bases at J, with 13 bases in the middle. CDR3 sequence (DNA): TGTGCCAGCAGCTTAGCCCCCGCGGGGGCTAATTCACCCCTCCACTTT. Translated: CASSLAPAGANSPLHF.

The chain combines TRBV27 with TRBJ1-1, with D unresolved. V gave up 5 bases and J gave up 1 base, with 11 bases separating them. Germline-derived CDR1 and CDR2 are MNHEY and SMNVEV (reference sequence). CDR3 length: 14 amino acids. The CDR3 region is CASSPRIWNTEAFF. In nucleotides, the CDR3 is TGTGCCAGCAGTCCGCGGATTTGGAACACTGAAGCTTTCTTT.

This chain links TRBV27 with TRBJ2-7, with TRBD1 identical over 8 bases. V lost 3 bases to trimming and J lost 7 bases; unmatched junction nucleotides: 11. Germline V gene sequence: CDR1 MNHEY, CDR2 SMNVEV (reference sequence). The CDR3 consists of 15 residues. This chain's CDR3 is CASSFETGGLLEQYF. CDR3 nucleotides: TGTGCCAGCAGTTTCGAAACAGGGGGATTACTAGAGCAGTACTTC.

This clone was found once. V usage is TRBV23-1 and J usage is TRBJ1-5, with D unclear. TRBV23-1 is classed as an ORF, of uncertain function. The CDR3 covers 16 residues. Between the trimmed V and J ends, which lost 4 bases and 0 bases, there was a span of 13 bases. This CDR3 reads CASSPAGGGSNQPQHF. CDR3 bases: TGCGCCAGCAGTCCCGCCGGAGGAGGTAGCAATCAGCCCCAGCATTTT.

This clone was observed once. This chain links TRBV19 with TRBJ2-3; 7 nucleotides match TRBD2. J was trimmed by 1 base and V by 6 bases; bases with no gene match: 7. Germline V gene data show CDR1 as LNHDA and CDR2 as SQIVND (reference sequence). This CDR3 spans 15 amino acids. CDR3 amino acids: CASRARGLGTDTQYF. Here the CDR3 DNA reads TGTGCCAGTAGGGCGCGGGGGTTGGGCACAGATACGCAGTATTTT.

This clone was detected only a few times. The genes are TRBV30 and TRBJ1-4; D is unclear. CDR1 is GTSNPN, CDR2 SVGIG, per germline (reference sequence). V was clipped by 0 bases and J by 8 bases, with 13 bases between them. The CDR3 has 14 amino acids. This chain's CDR3 is CAWSVLEGEEKLFF. The CDR3 coding sequence is TGTGCCTGGAGTGTACTCGAGGGAGAGGAAAAACTGTTTTTT.

CDR3 residues: CASSPDITNEKLFF. In DNA form, the CDR3 reads TGCGCCAGCAGCCCCGACATAACTAATGAAAAACTGTTTTTT. The chain is built from TRBV5-1 and TRBJ1-4; no definite D call. Germline CDR1 reads SGHRS; CDR2 reads YFSETQ. V gave up 4 bases and J gave up 1 base, with 8 bases separating them. This CDR3 spans 14 amino acids.

This chain links TRBV10-2 with TRBJ2-2; 12 bases are a match to TRBD2. Trimming took 6 bases from V and 5 from J; bases not matched to a gene: 10. Germline V gene data show CDR1 as WSHSY and CDR2 as SAAADI. The CDR3 covers 17 residues. Here the CDR3 DNA reads TGCGCCAGCAGCCTAGGACTAGCGGGAAGGTGTACCGGGGAGCTGTTTTTT. It specifies CASSLGLAGRCTGELFF.

The V and J genes are TRBV9 and TRBJ1-1, with 8 bases that match TRBD1. The CDR3 contains 14 residues. Germline lookup yields CDR1 SGDLS and CDR2 YYNGEE. With V trimmed by 4 bases and J by 5 bases, 7 bases remained unmatched. The CDR3, as DNA: TGTGCCAGCAGCCCTCAGACAGGGGTTACTGAAGCTTTCTTT. This codes for CASSPQTGVTEAFF. Full variable domain (missing parts from reference TRBV9 and TRBJ1-1): DSGVTQTPKHLITATGQRVTLRCSPRSGDLSVYWYQQSLDQGLQFLIQYYNGEERAKGNILERFSAQQFPDLHSELNLSSLELGDSALYFCASSPQTGVTEAFFGQGTRLTVV.

Comments on this clone: This specimen includes other DNA sequences encoding the same CDR3. The chain combines TRBV5-1 with TRBJ2-2; weak D call: TRBD1 (5 bases). The V end lost 0 bases, the J end lost 4 bases, and 7 bases lay between the germline ends. The CDR3 runs 14 residues. The V gene's germline CDR1 is SGHRS and CDR2 YFSETQ. For the CDR3, the DNA is TGCGCCAGCAGCTTGGGACAGCCCACCGGGGAGCTGTTTTTT. This encodes CASSLGQPTGELFF.

As regards this clone: This sample also contains other DNA sequences that code for the same CDR3. The gene calls are TRBV28 and TRBJ1-6, with 8 bases that match TRBD1. The V gene's germline CDR1 is MDHEN and CDR2 SYDVKM. After removal of 1 base from V and 7 bases from J, the junction contained 6 bases not matched to a gene. The CDR3 consists of 16 residues. The CDR3: CASSLSGQGYNSPLHF. CDR3 DNA sequence: TGTGCCAGCAGTTTATCCGGACAGGGTTACAATTCACCCCTCCACTTT. Full variable domain (missing parts from reference TRBV28 and TRBJ1-6): DVKVTQSSRYLVKRTGEKVFLECVQDMDHENMFWYRQDPGLGLRLIYFSYDVKMKEKGDIPEGYSVSREKKERFSLILESASTNQTSMYLCASSLSGQGYNSPLHFGNGTRLTVT.